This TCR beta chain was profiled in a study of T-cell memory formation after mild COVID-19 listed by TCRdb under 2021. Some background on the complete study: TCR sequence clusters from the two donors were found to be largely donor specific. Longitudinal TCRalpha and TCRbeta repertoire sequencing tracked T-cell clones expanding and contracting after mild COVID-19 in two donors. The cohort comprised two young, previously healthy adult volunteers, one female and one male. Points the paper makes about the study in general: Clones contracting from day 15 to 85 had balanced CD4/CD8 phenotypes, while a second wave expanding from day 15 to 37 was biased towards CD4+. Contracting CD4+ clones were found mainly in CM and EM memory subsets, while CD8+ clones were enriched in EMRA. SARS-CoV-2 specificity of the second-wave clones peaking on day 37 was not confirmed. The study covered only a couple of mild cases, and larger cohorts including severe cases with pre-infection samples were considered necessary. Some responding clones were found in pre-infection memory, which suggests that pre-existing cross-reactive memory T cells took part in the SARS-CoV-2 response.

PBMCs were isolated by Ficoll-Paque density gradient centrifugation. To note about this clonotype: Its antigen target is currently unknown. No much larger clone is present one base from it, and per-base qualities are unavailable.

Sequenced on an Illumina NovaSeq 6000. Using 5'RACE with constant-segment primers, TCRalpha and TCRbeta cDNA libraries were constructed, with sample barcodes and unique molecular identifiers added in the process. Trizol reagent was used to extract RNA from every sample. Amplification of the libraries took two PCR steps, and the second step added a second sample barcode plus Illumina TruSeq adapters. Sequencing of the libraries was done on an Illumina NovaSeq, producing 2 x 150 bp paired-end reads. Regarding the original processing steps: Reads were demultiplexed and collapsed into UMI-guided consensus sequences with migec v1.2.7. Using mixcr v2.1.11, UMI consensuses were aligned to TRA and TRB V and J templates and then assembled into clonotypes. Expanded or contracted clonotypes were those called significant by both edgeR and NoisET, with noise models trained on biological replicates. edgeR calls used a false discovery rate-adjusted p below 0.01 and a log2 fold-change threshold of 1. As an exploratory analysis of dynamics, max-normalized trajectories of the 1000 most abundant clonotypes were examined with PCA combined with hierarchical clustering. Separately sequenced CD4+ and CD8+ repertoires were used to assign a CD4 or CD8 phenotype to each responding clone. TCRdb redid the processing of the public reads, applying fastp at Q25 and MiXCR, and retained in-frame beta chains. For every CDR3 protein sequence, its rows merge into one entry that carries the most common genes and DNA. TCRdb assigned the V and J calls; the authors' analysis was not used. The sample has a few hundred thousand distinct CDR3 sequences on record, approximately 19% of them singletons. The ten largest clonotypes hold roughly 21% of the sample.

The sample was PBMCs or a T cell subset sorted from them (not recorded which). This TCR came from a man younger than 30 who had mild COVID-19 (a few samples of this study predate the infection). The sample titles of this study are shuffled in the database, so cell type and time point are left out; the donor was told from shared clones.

The CDR3 protein sequence reads: CASSLGGTFEETQYF. The DNA sequence follows: TGCGCCAGCAGCTTGGGCGGTACTTTTGAAGAGACCCAGTACTTC. The chain joins TRBV5-1 to TRBJ2-5; there is no confident call for the D gene. The germline V gene yields SGHRS for CDR1 and YFSETQ for CDR2. The CDR3 spans 15 residues, from the cysteine through the phenylalanine. The only DNA kept is the CDR3, 45 bases in frame from the first base. At the junction V is shortened by 0 bases and J by 3 bases, with 12 bases in between.